These 10 T cell receptor beta chains were sequenced from one sample in a study of blood T cells in healthy people across ages. The second PCR ran roughly 7 to 11 cycles with a sample-barcoded 5' primer and J-beta primers. In TCRdb, the 5' RACE reads were re-called with MiXCR into one record per CDR3 protein. The sample includes some 1,500,000 distinct CDR3 sequences, 35% to 45% of them seen just once. The sample consisted of blood. The receptors were sampled from a woman younger than 30 in good health.

This clonotype was counted a few times. This chain uses TRBV25-1 with TRBJ2-3; perhaps TRBD1 as D (7 bases). This CDR3 comprises 16 residues. The V end lost 4 bases, the J end lost 2 bases, and 16 bases lay between the germline ends. Germline loops: CDR1 MGHDK, CDR2 SYGVNS. This chain's CDR3 is CASSAAGQTDTDTQYF. The CDR3, as DNA: TGTGCCAGCAGTGCGGCGGGACAGACAGACACAGATACGCAGTATTTT.

This clonotype has only a few counts. This chain connects TRBV6-5 to TRBJ2-7; no clear D gene. The germline V gene has CDR1 MNHEY and CDR2 SVGAGI. Trimming cost V 6 bases and J 4 bases, with 13 bases left between them. The CDR3 loop spans 13 amino acids. In DNA, the CDR3 is TGTGCCAGCAGCTCCGCCTCGGGTTACGAGCAGTACTTC. This codes for CASSSASGYEQYF.

The chain has TRBV27 and TRBJ2-3, with D perhaps matching TRBD1 (6 bases). Germline V CDR1 and CDR2: MNHEY, SMNVEV (reference sequence). This CDR3 contains 16 residues. The ends were cut back, 6 bases at V and 2 bases at J, with 18 bases in the middle. The DNA of the CDR3 is TGTGCCAGCAGCCATGGGGGCCCAGCGACCACAGATACGCAGTATTTT. Translating gives CASSHGGPATTDTQYF.

This clonotype has a single count. The chain has TRBV11-3 and TRBJ1-1; D may be TRBD1 (5 bases). The V gene's germline CDR1 is SGHNT and CDR2 YENEEA. The CDR3 covers 13 residues. Trimming removed 5 bases from V and 5 bases from J, with 12 bases in between. CDR3 nucleotide sequence: TGTGCCAGCAGCGGGGACGGAAGGACTGAAGCTTTCTTT. Translating gives CASSGDGRTEAFF. Together with reference TRBV11-3 and TRBJ1-1, the CDR3 gives the full variable domain: EAGVVQSPRYKIIEKKQPVAFWCNPISGHNTLYWYLQNLGQGPELLIRYENEEAVDDSQLPKDRFSAERLKGVDSTLKIQPAELGDSAVYLCASSGDGRTEAFFGQGTRLTVV.

This clonotype appeared a few times. This chain joins TRBV12-3 or TRBV12-4 and TRBJ2-3; TRBD2 matches at 11 bases. J gave up 4 bases and V 5 bases, and 8 bases lay outside the gene matches. This CDR3 spans 16 amino acids. The CDR3 DNA sequence: TGTGCCAGCAGTCCCTCTAGCGGGGGGCTATCAGATACGCAGTATTTT. It is translated as CASSPSSGGLSDTQYF.

This chain joins TRBV6-5 and TRBJ1-5, with D possibly matching TRBD1 (6 bases). Trimming took off 0 bases at V and 1 base at J, with 7 bases between the two ends. This CDR3 comprises 15 residues. Looked up from germline, CDR1 is MNHEY and CDR2 is SVGAGI. The CDR3 nucleotides read TGTGCCAGCAGTTACTCAGGACAGAGCAATCAGCCCCAGCATTTT. Amino acids: CASSYSGQSNQPQHF.

In its sample, this clonotype was seen a few times. The rearrangement joins TRBV2 to TRBJ1-1; D remains unclear. This CDR3 comprises 14 residues. V shed 7 bases and J shed 4 bases, with 16 bases lying between them. Germline V gene data show CDR1 as SNHLY and CDR2 as FYNNEI. The DNA of the CDR3 is TGTGCCAGCAAGGTCACGCTCGGGAGCACTGAAGCTTTCTTT. Translation gives CASKVTLGSTEAFF.

The chain uses TRBV20-1 and TRBJ2-3, with D possibly TRBD2 on 7 matching bases. CDR3 size: 14 residues. CDR1 is DFQATT, CDR2 SNEGSKA, per germline (reference sequence). V was pared by 3 bases and J by 4 bases, with 14 bases between. The CDR3 DNA follows: TGCAGTGCTAGGGGGGAGGGGGAGGCAGATACGCAGTATTTT. Protein sequence: CSARGEGEADTQYF.

The J gene is TRBJ2-7, the V gene TRBV5-1; D may be TRBD1 (6 bases). This CDR3 has 20 amino acids. Germline V gene lookup returns CDR1 SGHRS and CDR2 YFSETQ. The germline V and J ends were trimmed by 4 bases and 0 bases, with 29 bases remaining between them. Here the CDR3 DNA reads TGCGCCAGCAGCGGCCGCTCGGGACACAAACTTACCTTAAGCTCCTACGAGCAGTACTTC. It encodes CASSGRSGHKLTLSSYEQYF.

The chain is built from TRBV4-3 and TRBJ2-3; no clear D. Per germline, CDR1 LGHNA and CDR2 YSLEER. This CDR3 region has 17 residues. The ends were cut back, 0 bases at V and 1 base at J, with 14 bases in the middle. The CDR3 protein is CASSQEIGGARTDTQYF. The CDR3, as DNA: TGCGCCAGCAGCCAAGAGATCGGCGGCGCTCGCACAGATACGCAGTATTTT.